Listed below are T cell receptor beta chains from one sample, sequenced in a study of cytomegalovirus exposure and HLA in healthy donors. Sequenced by immunoSEQ multiplex PCR; TCRdb stores in-frame clones only, minus some. Of about 71,000 clones in the sample, 70% were seen once. The specimen was PBMCs. Receptor source: a woman aged 50 to 65 in good health and CMV-seropositive. CDR3s include the opening cysteine and the closing phenylalanine or tryptophan. D genes are given only for firm matches. Some rows have no size entry. The others give once, few or many, or a class for an expanded clone.

J gene: TRBJ2-1; V gene: TRBV4-2; clone size: .; D gene: TRBD2; CDR3 DNA: TGTGCCAGCAGCCAAGACCCCCGGGGGGGCCTGAATGAGCAGTTCTTC; CDR3 protein: CASSQDPRGGLNEQFF
J gene: TRBJ2-3; V gene: TRBV7-2; clone size: .; D gene: TRBD2; CDR3 DNA: TGTGCCAGCAGCTACCAAAGCGGGAGCGCAGATACGCAGTATTTT; CDR3 protein: CASSYQSGSADTQYF
J gene: TRBJ2-1; V gene: TRBV6-5; clone size: .; D gene: TRBD2; CDR3 DNA: TGTGCCAGCAGTATCAGCGGGGCGATGAATGAGCAGTTCTTC; CDR3 protein: CASSISGAMNEQFF
J gene: TRBJ1-6; V gene: TRBV19; clone size: .; D gene: .; CDR3 DNA: TGTGCCAGTAGCTTGGCAGGGAAACGTTCACCCCTCCACTTT; CDR3 protein: CASSLAGKRSPLHF
J gene: TRBJ2-7; V gene: TRBV28; clone size: .; D gene: .; CDR3 DNA: TGTGCCAGCAGTTTTTTAGGACAGTCCCACGAGCAGTACTTC; CDR3 protein: CASSFLGQSHEQYF
J gene: TRBJ2-5; V gene: TRBV5-5; clone size: .; D gene: TRBD2; CDR3 DNA: TGTGCCAGCAGCTACCCGGGACTAGGGGAAGAGACCCAGTACTTC; CDR3 protein: CASSYPGLGEETQYF
J gene: TRBJ1-1; V gene: TRBV6-5; clone size: once; D gene: .; CDR3 DNA: TGTGCCAGCAGTGATCCGGGCACTGAAGCTTTCTTT; CDR3 protein: CASSDPGTEAFF
J gene: TRBJ1-4; V gene: TRBV19; clone size: .; D gene: .; CDR3 DNA: TGTGCCAGTAGTATCCTGAATGAAAAACTGTTTTTT; CDR3 protein: CASSILNEKLFF
J gene: TRBJ2-5; V gene: TRBV10-3; clone size: .; D gene: TRBD1; CDR3 DNA: TGTGCCATCAGTGAGCCCAGGGGGCCACAAGAGACCCAGTACTTC; CDR3 protein: CAISEPRGPQETQYF
J gene: TRBJ2-2; V gene: TRBV6-4; clone size: few; D gene: .; CDR3 DNA: TGTGCCAGCAGGGGGGCTCCCAACACCGGGGAGCTGTTTTTT; CDR3 protein: CASRGAPNTGELFF
J gene: TRBJ2-7; V gene: TRBV30; clone size: few; D gene: TRBD1; CDR3 DNA: TGTGCCTGGGGGGACAGGGACTACGAGCAGTACTTC; CDR3 protein: CAWGDRDYEQYF
J gene: TRBJ2-1; V gene: TRBV10-3; clone size: .; D gene: TRBD2; CDR3 DNA: TGTGCCATCAGTCCCCGGTCAGTAGCGGGAAATACCTACATAAGCAATGAGCAGTTCTTC; CDR3 protein: CAISPRSVAGNTYISNEQFF
J gene: TRBJ1-1; V gene: TRBV20-1; clone size: .; D gene: .; CDR3 DNA: TGCAGTGCTAGAATAAGACAGGAGTTT; CDR3 protein: CSARIRQEF
J gene: TRBJ1-2; V gene: TRBV5-6; clone size: .; D gene: TRBD1; CDR3 DNA: TGTGCCAGCAGCTTGGCAATGGGACAGGGTAACTATGGCTACACCTTC; CDR3 protein: CASSLAMGQGNYGYTF
J gene: TRBJ1-5; V gene: TRBV7-2; clone size: .; D gene: .; CDR3 DNA: TGTGCCAGCAGCTTAGAACAGGGAGATCAGCCCCAGCATTTT; CDR3 protein: CASSLEQGDQPQHF
J gene: TRBJ2-7; V gene: TRBV5-4; clone size: .; D gene: TRBD1; CDR3 DNA: TGTGCCAGCAGCTTGGGGGGACAGGGAGGATTCGAGCAGTACTTC; CDR3 protein: CASSLGGQGGFEQYF
J gene: TRBJ2-1; V gene: TRBV15; clone size: .; D gene: .; CDR3 DNA: TGTGCCACCAGCAGAGATATAAGCGGTTGGGATGAGCAGTTCTTC; CDR3 protein: CATSRDISGWDEQFF
J gene: TRBJ2-2; V gene: TRBV2; clone size: .; D gene: .; CDR3 DNA: TGTGCCAGCAGGGATCCCCGCGGGGTTGGCGGGGAGCTGTTTTTT; CDR3 protein: CASRDPRGVGGELFF
J gene: TRBJ1-1; V gene: TRBV28; clone size: few; D gene: .; CDR3 DNA: TGTGCCAGCAGTTTCCGAGATTATGAAGCTTTCTTT; CDR3 protein: CASSFRDYEAFF
J gene: TRBJ1-2; V gene: TRBV4-2; clone size: .; D gene: TRBD1; CDR3 DNA: TGTGCCAGCAGCCACGGACAGGGAGGCTATGGCTACACCTTC; CDR3 protein: CASSHGQGGYGYTF
J gene: TRBJ2-3; V gene: TRBV4-1; clone size: few; D gene: TRBD1; CDR3 DNA: TGCGCCAGCAGCCGTCAGGGACAGATGTACACAGATACGCAGTATTTT; CDR3 protein: CASSRQGQMYTDTQYF
J gene: TRBJ2-1; V gene: TRBV14; clone size: .; D gene: TRBD2; CDR3 DNA: TGTGCCAGCAGGAAGATGGGTACTAGCGGGAACAGCGATGAGCAGTTCTTC; CDR3 protein: CASRKMGTSGNSDEQFF
J gene: TRBJ1-5; V gene: TRBV2; clone size: .; D gene: TRBD1; CDR3 DNA: TGTGCCAGCAGTGTGGGACAGGGGGACGTTCAGCCCCAGCATTTT; CDR3 protein: CASSVGQGDVQPQHF
J gene: TRBJ2-3; V gene: TRBV4-2; clone size: .; D gene: TRBD1; CDR3 DNA: TGTGCCAGCAGCCAAGGGGGACAGGGTGGGACAGATACGCAGTATTTT; CDR3 protein: CASSQGGQGGTDTQYF
J gene: TRBJ1-2; V gene: TRBV6-6; clone size: .; D gene: .; CDR3 DNA: TGTGCCAGCAGTTACCAAACAGGGAACTATGGCTACACCTTC; CDR3 protein: CASSYQTGNYGYTF
J gene: TRBJ2-4; V gene: TRBV7-2; clone size: many; D gene: TRBD2; CDR3 DNA: TGTGCCAGCAGCCTAACTAGCGGGGGGGCGATGAACATTCAGTACTTC; CDR3 protein: CASSLTSGGAMNIQYF
J gene: TRBJ1-5; V gene: TRBV27; clone size: .; D gene: .; CDR3 DNA: TGTGCCAGCAGTTTATCGGAGAATCAGCCCCAGCATTTT; CDR3 protein: CASSLSENQPQHF
J gene: TRBJ1-2; V gene: TRBV18; clone size: few; D gene: TRBD1; CDR3 DNA: TGTGCCAGCTCACCTCCAGGACAGGGGTTATATGACTACACCTTC; CDR3 protein: CASSPPGQGLYDYTF
J gene: TRBJ1-4; V gene: TRBV20-1; clone size: few; D gene: .; CDR3 DNA: TGCAGTGCTAGAGATCTGGAAAAACTGTTTTTT; CDR3 protein: CSARDLEKLFF
J gene: TRBJ2-3; V gene: TRBV28; clone size: .; D gene: TRBD2; CDR3 DNA: TGTGCCAGCACCTCCCTCGGACTAGGACCCGATACGCAGTATTTT; CDR3 protein: CASTSLGLGPDTQYF
J gene: TRBJ2-1; V gene: TRBV10-1; clone size: .; D gene: TRBD1; CDR3 DNA: TGCGCCAGCAGTGAATTCGCCCAGGGGGCCCCCCAGTTCTTC; CDR3 protein: CASSEFAQGAPQFF
J gene: TRBJ1-1; V gene: TRBV6-5; clone size: .; D gene: .; CDR3 DNA: TGTGCCATCAAGGGCGCAGGGACTATGAACACTGAAGCTTTCTTT; CDR3 protein: CAIKGAGTMNTEAFF
J gene: TRBJ2-1; V gene: TRBV7-9; clone size: .; D gene: .; CDR3 DNA: TGTTCCAGCAGCATAACATACAATGAGCAGTTCTTC; CDR3 protein: CSSSITYNEQFF
J gene: TRBJ2-1; V gene: TRBV11-2; clone size: .; D gene: .; CDR3 DNA: TGTGCCAGCACCTACAGGTCTTCCTACAATGAGCAGTTCTTC; CDR3 protein: CASTYRSSYNEQFF
J gene: TRBJ2-3; V gene: TRBV7-7; clone size: .; D gene: .; CDR3 DNA: TGTGCCAGCAGCGTAGACAGTAGCACAGATACGCAGTATTTT; CDR3 protein: CASSVDSSTDTQYF
J gene: TRBJ1-2; V gene: TRBV6-1; clone size: .; D gene: .; CDR3 DNA: TGTGCCAGCAGTGACGCGGGGAAGGGCTACACCTTC; CDR3 protein: CASSDAGKGYTF
J gene: TRBJ2-1; V gene: TRBV29-1; clone size: .; D gene: .; CDR3 DNA: TGCAGCGTTGAGTGGGGCAGGAGCTCCTACAATGAGCAGTTCTTC; CDR3 protein: CSVEWGRSSYNEQFF
J gene: TRBJ2-5; V gene: TRBV7-9; clone size: .; D gene: TRBD2; CDR3 DNA: TGTGCCAGCAGCTCCCGGACTAGCGGGGACTTTGGGACCCAGTACTTC; CDR3 protein: CASSSRTSGDFGTQYF
J gene: TRBJ1-2; V gene: TRBV19; clone size: .; D gene: .; CDR3 DNA: TGTGCCAGTACCTCGGGATTTGGAGCTAACTATGGCTACACCTTC; CDR3 protein: CASTSGFGANYGYTF
J gene: TRBJ1-4; V gene: TRBV19; clone size: .; D gene: TRBD1; CDR3 DNA: TGTGCCAGTAGTATCAGGATGGGACAGGGTAATGAAAAACTGTTTTTT; CDR3 protein: CASSIRMGQGNEKLFF
J gene: TRBJ1-5; V gene: TRBV4-3; clone size: .; D gene: .; CDR3 DNA: TGCGCCAGCAGCCAAGAGTGGCTGGGCTTTAGCAATCAGCCCCAGCATTTT; CDR3 protein: CASSQEWLGFSNQPQHF
J gene: TRBJ2-3; V gene: TRBV5-1; clone size: .; D gene: .; CDR3 DNA: TGCGCCAGCAGCTTGAGGACTGACAGCACAGATACGCAGTATTTT; CDR3 protein: CASSLRTDSTDTQYF
J gene: TRBJ1-1; V gene: TRBV28; clone size: .; D gene: .; CDR3 DNA: TGTGCCAGCAGTTTACCCCCAAATTTGGCTTTCTTT; CDR3 protein: CASSLPPNLAFF
J gene: TRBJ2-7; V gene: TRBV30; clone size: .; D gene: TRBD1; CDR3 DNA: TGTGCCTGGAGTGGGGGACAGGGAAGGTACGAGCAGTACTTC; CDR3 protein: CAWSGGQGRYEQYF
J gene: TRBJ2-3; V gene: TRBV9; clone size: few; D gene: TRBD1; CDR3 DNA: TGTGCCAGCAGCGGAAAGACAGGGGTGGGAGATACGCAGTATTTT; CDR3 protein: CASSGKTGVGDTQYF
J gene: TRBJ2-2; V gene: TRBV18; clone size: .; D gene: .; CDR3 DNA: TGTGCCAGCTCTCGCTCGGGAGACACCGGGGAGCTGTTTTTT; CDR3 protein: CASSRSGDTGELFF
J gene: TRBJ2-5; V gene: TRBV19; clone size: .; D gene: TRBD1; CDR3 DNA: TGTGCCAGTAGTATTGGGGGACAGGGAAAAAGAGAGACCCAGTACTTC; CDR3 protein: CASSIGGQGKRETQYF
J gene: TRBJ2-7; V gene: TRBV10-2; clone size: .; D gene: .; CDR3 DNA: TGCGCCAGCAGTGAGACGTCCGAGCAGTACTTC; CDR3 protein: CASSETSEQYF
J gene: TRBJ1-1; V gene: TRBV18; clone size: few; D gene: .; CDR3 DNA: TGTGCCAGCTCACCCCGGACTGAGTTGACTGAAGCTTTCTTT; CDR3 protein: CASSPRTELTEAFF
J gene: TRBJ2-3; V gene: TRBV10-3; clone size: .; D gene: TRBD2; CDR3 DNA: TGTGCCATCAATCCGGGACTAGCGGGGGGCACAGATACGCAGTATTTT; CDR3 protein: CAINPGLAGGTDTQYF
J gene: TRBJ1-1; V gene: TRBV6-5; clone size: .; D gene: .; CDR3 DNA: TGTGCCAGCAGTCCTTTCCAGGGAACTGAAGCTTTCTTT; CDR3 protein: CASSPFQGTEAFF
J gene: TRBJ1-6; V gene: TRBV5-1; clone size: few; D gene: .; CDR3 DNA: TGCGCCAGCAGCTTGGATCCAGGGAATAATTCACCCCTCCACTTT; CDR3 protein: CASSLDPGNNSPLHF
J gene: TRBJ1-1; V gene: TRBV6-5; clone size: few; D gene: TRBD1; CDR3 DNA: TGTGCCAGCAGTTCCCGATGGGACAGGGCCACTGAAGCTTTCTTT; CDR3 protein: CASSSRWDRATEAFF
J gene: TRBJ2-1; V gene: TRBV28; clone size: .; D gene: TRBD2; CDR3 DNA: TGTGCCAGCAGGGTAGCGGGGAGCTCCTACAATGAGCAGTTCTTC; CDR3 protein: CASRVAGSSYNEQFF
J gene: TRBJ1-3; V gene: TRBV28; clone size: .; D gene: .; CDR3 DNA: TGTGCCAGCAGTTTTTTCAGTTCGAGGGGAAACACCATATATTTT; CDR3 protein: CASSFFSSRGNTIYF
J gene: TRBJ1-4; V gene: TRBV10-3; clone size: few; D gene: TRBD1; CDR3 DNA: TGTGCCATCAGTGAGTCGGGGACAGGGTTGGGAGAAAAACTGTTTTTT; CDR3 protein: CAISESGTGLGEKLFF
J gene: TRBJ2-2; V gene: TRBV7-2; clone size: .; D gene: .; CDR3 DNA: TGTGCCAGCAGCTTAACAGTGAACACCGGGGAGCTGTTTTTT; CDR3 protein: CASSLTVNTGELFF
J gene: TRBJ2-7; V gene: TRBV4-1; clone size: .; D gene: TRBD2; CDR3 DNA: TGCGCCAGCAGCCAAGATAAGTGGGCTGGGACTAGCTACGAGCAGTACTTC; CDR3 protein: CASSQDKWAGTSYEQYF
J gene: TRBJ2-7; V gene: TRBV6-6; clone size: .; D gene: .; CDR3 DNA: TGTGCCAGCAGGCCGACACTCCAATCCTACGAGCAGTACTTC; CDR3 protein: CASRPTLQSYEQYF